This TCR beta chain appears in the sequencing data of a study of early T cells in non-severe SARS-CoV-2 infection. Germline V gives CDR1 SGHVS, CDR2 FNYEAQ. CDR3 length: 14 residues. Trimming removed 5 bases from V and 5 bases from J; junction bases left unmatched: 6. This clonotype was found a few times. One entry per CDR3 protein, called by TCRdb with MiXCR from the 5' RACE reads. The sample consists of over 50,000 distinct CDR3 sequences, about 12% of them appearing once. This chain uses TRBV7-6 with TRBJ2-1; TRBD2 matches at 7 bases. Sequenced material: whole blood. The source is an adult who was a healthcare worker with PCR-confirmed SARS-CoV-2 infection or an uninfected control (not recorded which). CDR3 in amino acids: CASSHRLADNEQFF. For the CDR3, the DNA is TGTGCCAGCAGCCACCGGCTAGCGGACAATGAGCAGTTCTTC. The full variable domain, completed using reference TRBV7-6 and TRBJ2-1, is GAGVSQSPRYKVTKRGQDVALRCDPISGHVSLYWYRQALGQGPEFLTYFNYEAQQDKSGLPNDRFSAERPEGSISTLTIQRTEQRDSAMYRCASSHRLADNEQFFGPGTRLTVL.